The present T cell receptor beta chain was sequenced within a study of cytomegalovirus exposure and HLA in healthy donors. 13 Jbeta primers and 60 Vbeta primers were used for the PCR. Sequenced by immunoSEQ multiplex PCR; TCRdb stores in-frame clones only, minus some. The repertoire table contains 95,000 to 150,000 clones. Findings and limits, study-wide: With DRB1 most and HLA-C fewest, TCR association rates differed between HLA loci in a later analysis. A later analysis linked some 17,000 TCR beta sequences to HLA alleles at 0.05 false discovery rate.

With respect to this clone: What it binds is unknown.

There are 11 residues in the CDR3. Sequencing was done on a sample of PBMCs. The chain recombines TRBV7-5 with TRBJ2-7; the table's D call of TRBD2 was not tested on the DNA. TRBV7-5 is an annotated pseudogene. This sequence was found in a man aged 40-55 years in good health and CMV-seronegative. CDR3 amino acids: CARSLGRGQYF. The CDR3 DNA follows: TGTGCCAGAAGCTTAGGTAGAGGGCAGTACTTC.